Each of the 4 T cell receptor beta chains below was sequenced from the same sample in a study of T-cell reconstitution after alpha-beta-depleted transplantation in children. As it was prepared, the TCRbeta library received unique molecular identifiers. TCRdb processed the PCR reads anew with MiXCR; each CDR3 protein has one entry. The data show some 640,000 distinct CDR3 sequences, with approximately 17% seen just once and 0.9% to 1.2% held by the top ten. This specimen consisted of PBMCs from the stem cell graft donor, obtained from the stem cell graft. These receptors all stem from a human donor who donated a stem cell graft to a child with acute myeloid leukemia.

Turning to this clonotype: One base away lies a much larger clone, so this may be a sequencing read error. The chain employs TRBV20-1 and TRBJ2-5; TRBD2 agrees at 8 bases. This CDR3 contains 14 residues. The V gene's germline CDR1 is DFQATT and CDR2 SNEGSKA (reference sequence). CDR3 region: CGARPRGLDIPQYF. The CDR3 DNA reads TGCGGTGCTAGGCCCCGGGGACTAGATATTCCCCAGTACTTC.

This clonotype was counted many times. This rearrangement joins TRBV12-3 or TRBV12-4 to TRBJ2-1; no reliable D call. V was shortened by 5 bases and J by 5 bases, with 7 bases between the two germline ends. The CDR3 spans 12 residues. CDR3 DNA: TGTGCCAGCAGTATGGGCGACAATGAGCAGTTCTTC. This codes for CASSMGDNEQFF.

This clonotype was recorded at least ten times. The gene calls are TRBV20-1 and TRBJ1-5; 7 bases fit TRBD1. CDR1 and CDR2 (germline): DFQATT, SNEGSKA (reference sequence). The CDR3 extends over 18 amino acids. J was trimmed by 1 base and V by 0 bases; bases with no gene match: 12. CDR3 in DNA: TGCAGTGCTAGAGATCCGGTGGCAGGGGGGAGCAGCAATCAGCCCCAGCATTTT. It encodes CSARDPVAGGSSNQPQHF.

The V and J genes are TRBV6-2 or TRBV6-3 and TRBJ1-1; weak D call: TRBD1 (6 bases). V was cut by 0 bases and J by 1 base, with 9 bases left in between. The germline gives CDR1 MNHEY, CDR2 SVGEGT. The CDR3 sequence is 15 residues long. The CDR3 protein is CASSYSQGRNTEAFF. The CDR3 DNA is TGTGCCAGCAGTTACTCCCAGGGGCGGAACACTGAAGCTTTCTTT.